What follows are 28 T cell receptor beta chains derived from one specimen sequenced in a study of cytomegalovirus exposure and HLA in healthy donors. With 60 Vbeta and 13 Jbeta primers, the PCR was carried out. Only in-frame clones appear in the TCRdb table, and some are missing; sequencing was by immunoSEQ multiplex PCR. The sample includes around 130,000 clones, roughly 70% of them seen just once. Sequenced: PBMCs. These receptor sequences come from a man aged 40-49 years in good health and CMV-seropositive.

This clone was counted a single time. One junction end does not reproduce the germline sequence, and a read error may be involved. CDR3 nucleotides: TGTGCCATCAGTGGTTGGGACAGAGGGGGATACGAGCAGTACTTC. Translating gives CAISGWDRGGYEQYF. The J gene is TRBJ2-7, the V gene TRBV6-1; 7 bases map to TRBD1. The CDR3 contains 15 residues. Per germline, CDR1 MNHNS and CDR2 SASEGT.

The J gene is TRBJ1-5, the V gene TRBV2, with TRBD1 matching over 8 bases. This CDR3 is 14 amino acids long. Losses at the gene ends were 5 bases for V and 9 bases for J; bases not matched to a gene: 9. Germline values: CDR1 SNHLY, CDR2 FYNNEI. CDR3 coding DNA: TGTGCCAGCAGTATGGGACAGGCTCTGGGGCCCCAGCATTTT. It yields the protein CASSMGQALGPQHF. The variable domain in full, with the rest retrieved from reference TRBV2 and TRBJ1-5, is EPEVTQTPSHQVTQMGQEVILRCVPISNHLYFYWYRQILGQKVEFLVSFYNNEISEKSEIFDDQFSVERPDGSNFTLKIRSTKLEDSAMYFCASSMGQALGPQHFGDGTRLSIL.

This rearrangement joins TRBV5-1 to TRBJ2-7, with 10 positions matching TRBD2. Germline values: CDR1 SGHRS, CDR2 YFSETQ. The CDR3 covers 16 residues. The ends lost 0 bases at V and 0 bases at J; junction bases unmatched: 3. DNA of the CDR3: TGCGCCAGCAGCTTGGATGCTAGCGGGAGCTCCTACGAGCAGTACTTC. This codes for CASSLDASGSSYEQYF.

The CDR3 region has the DNA TGTGCCAGCAGCCAGGGACAGGGGGGACTTAATCAGCCCCAGCATTTT. Translation gives CASSQGQGGLNQPQHF. The chain links TRBV5-4 to TRBJ1-5, with TRBD1 identical over 11 bases. Germline CDR1 reads SGHNT; CDR2 reads YYREEE (reference sequence). The CDR3 loop spans 16 amino acids. The V segment lost 4 bases and the J segment 4 bases; nucleotides outside the gene matches: 7. Based on the CDR3 plus reference TRBV5-4 and TRBJ1-5, the full variable domain is ETGVTQSPTHLIKTRGQQVTLRCSSQSGHNTVSWYQQALGQGPQFIFQYYREEENGRGNFPPRFSGLQFPNYSSELNVNALELDDSALYLCASSQGQGGLNQPQHFGDGTRLSIL.

This chain links TRBV6-5 with TRBJ2-2, with D perhaps TRBD1 (6 bases). The CDR3 extends over 14 amino acids. Trimming took off 7 bases at V and 4 bases at J, with 13 bases between the two ends. CDR1 and CDR2 (germline): MNHEY, SVGAGI. The CDR3 DNA sequence: TGTGCCAGCACTTTACAGGGACCCACCGGGGAGCTGTTTTTT. Its translation: CASTLQGPTGELFF.

The chain employs TRBV7-6 and TRBJ2-7, with TRBD1 matching 7 bases. Germline CDR1 and CDR2: SGHVS and FNYEAQ. V gave up 1 base and J gave up 5 bases; unmatched junction bases: 5. The CDR3 length is 14 residues. CDR3 region: CASSLVGGINEQYF. The CDR3 DNA follows: TGTGCCAGCAGCTTAGTAGGGGGCATCAACGAGCAGTACTTC.

The chain carries TRBV6-1 and TRBJ1-2, with D possibly matching TRBD1 (6 bases). CDR3 length equals 13 residues. CDR1 and CDR2 (germline): MNHNS, SASEGT. Trimming stripped 2 bases from V and 9 bases from J, with 13 bases between. CDR3 sequence (DNA): TGTGCCAGCAGTGAATCGGGGGGCGGTAGCTACACCTTC. This sequence encodes CASSESGGGSYTF.

This clone was seen only a few times. The chain uses TRBV29-1 and TRBJ2-5; 9 nucleotides align to TRBD2. CDR3 length: 16 amino acids. V shed 0 bases and J 0 bases; nucleotides not matched to a gene: 5. CDR1 SQVTM and CDR2 ANQGSEA come from the germline V gene. The CDR3 region has the DNA TGCAGCGTTGAAGATCTTAGCGGGGGCCACCAAGAGACCCAGTACTTC. Translated, it gives CSVEDLSGGHQETQYF. Complete variable domain (other parts from reference TRBV29-1 and TRBJ2-5): SAVISQKPSRDICQRGTSLTIQCQVDSQVTMMFWYRQQPGQSLTLIATANQGSEATYESGFVIDKFPISRPNLTFSTLTVSNMSPEDSSIYLCSVEDLSGGHQETQYFGPGTRLLVL.

The rearrangement uses TRBV5-6 and TRBJ1-6, with 8 bases aligning to TRBD1. The CDR3 consists of 14 residues. Germline-derived CDR1 and CDR2 are SGHDT and YYEEEE. The trim removed 5 bases at V and 10 bases at J, leaving 8 bases unmatched. CDR3 sequence: CASRWGTGGSPLHF. The CDR3 coding sequence is TGTGCCAGCAGATGGGGGACAGGAGGCTCACCCCTCCACTTT.

V usage is TRBV5-8 and J usage is TRBJ2-7; D gene uncertain. The V and J ends lost 0 bases and 1 base respectively, with 8 bases between them. The CDR3 is made up of 14 amino acids. The germline gives CDR1 SGHTS, CDR2 YDEGEE. The CDR3 spells CASSLGEASYEQYF. The CDR3 DNA reads TGTGCCAGCAGCTTGGGTGAAGCTTCCTACGAGCAGTACTTC.

This chain links TRBV18 with TRBJ2-7, with D possibly being TRBD1 (5 bases). Germline CDR1 is KGHSH and CDR2 is LQKENI. This CDR3 spans 16 amino acids. The V gene lost 4 bases and the J gene lost 1 base, with 17 bases spanning the gap. DNA for the CDR3: TGTGCCAGCTCACGGCTCCACGACAGTGTATCCTACGAGCAGTACTTC. Translation: CASSRLHDSVSYEQYF.

The CDR3 protein is CASSSRFLGAGAYEQYF. CDR3 DNA: TGTGCCAGCAGCTCCCGGTTTTTGGGGGCAGGGGCCTACGAGCAGTACTTC. The rearrangement joins TRBV5-6 to TRBJ2-7, with D possibly being TRBD1 (6 bases). Germline-derived CDR1 and CDR2 are SGHDT and YYEEEE. The ends were cut back, 3 bases at V and 2 bases at J, with 21 bases in the middle. The CDR3 contains 17 residues.

This clone was observed a few times. The chain uses TRBV6-1 and TRBJ2-7; 8 nucleotides match TRBD1. This CDR3 spans 15 amino acids. Germline loops: CDR1 MNHNS, CDR2 SASEGT. J was trimmed by 1 base and V by 3 bases; bases with no gene match: 5. CDR3 bases: TGTGCCAGCAGTGAGACAGGGGTCGGGTCCTACGAGCAGTACTTC. Translated: CASSETGVGSYEQYF.

The rearrangement joins TRBV6-1 to TRBJ1-6; 7 positions match TRBD1. CDR1 is MNHNS and CDR2 is SASEGT in the germline V gene. The V and J ends lost 8 bases and 6 bases, in that order; junction bases with no gene match: 7. CDR3 length: 14 residues. In nucleotides, the CDR3 is TGTGCCAGCTGGGACAGAAAAATTAATTCACCCCTCCACTTT. Encoded protein: CASWDRKINSPLHF.

V gene TRBV7-9 combines with J gene TRBJ2-7; perhaps TRBD2 as D (5 bases). This CDR3 region has 15 residues. In germline, CDR1 is SEHNR, CDR2 FQNEAQ (reference sequence). Trimming took 1 base from V and 0 from J, leaving 10 bases between them. CDR3 nucleotides: TGTGCCAGCAGCTTAGGGGCGGGCCTCTCCTACGAGCAGTACTTC. Its translation: CASSLGAGLSYEQYF.

V gene TRBV28 combines with J gene TRBJ1-2; TRBD1 matches at 8 bases. Germline CDR1 is MDHEN and CDR2 is SYDVKM. This CDR3 region has 15 residues. The ends lost 5 bases at V and 3 bases at J; junction bases unmatched: 8. DNA of the CDR3: TGTGCCAGCAGTACCCACGGACAGGGTGACTATGGCTACACCTTC. It yields the protein CASSTHGQGDYGYTF.

This clone was seen a few times. The chain combines TRBV2 with TRBJ2-2; D may be TRBD1 (5 bases). Looked up from germline, CDR1 is SNHLY and CDR2 is FYNNEI. The CDR3 extends over 12 amino acids. V gave up 6 bases and J gave up 7 bases, with 9 bases separating them. This chain's CDR3 is CASRPDNGELFF. For the CDR3, the DNA is TGTGCCAGCAGGCCGGACAACGGGGAGCTGTTTTTT.

This clone was recorded a few times. The chain carries TRBV7-2 and TRBJ1-2; D call uncertain. CDR3 length: 12 residues. Trimming took 10 bases from V and 3 from J, leaving 12 bases between them. The germline V gene has CDR1 SGHTA and CDR2 FQGNSA. As DNA, the CDR3 is TGTGCCACCCGATCGGGATACTATGGCTACACCTTC. Protein sequence: CATRSGYYGYTF.

The chain combines TRBV5-6 with TRBJ2-5; TRBD2 matches at 10 bases. This CDR3 has 14 amino acids. The V segment lost 3 bases and the J segment 4 bases; nucleotides outside the gene matches: 3. Germline values: CDR1 SGHDT, CDR2 YYEEEE. CDR3 sequence: CASSSTSGVETQYF. CDR3 nucleotides: TGTGCCAGCAGCTCAACTAGCGGGGTAGAGACCCAGTACTTC.

V is TRBV13 and J is TRBJ2-1; TRBD2 matches 9 bases. Germline V gene sequence: CDR1 PRHDT, CDR2 FYEKMQ (reference sequence). The CDR3 has 17 amino acids. V shed 3 bases and J 4 bases; nucleotides not matched to a gene: 10. CDR3 nucleotides: TGTGCCAGCAGCTTCCTGGCGCGGCTAGCGGGGTACAATGAGCAGTTCTTC. This encodes CASSFLARLAGYNEQFF.

The chain uses TRBV6-5 and TRBJ2-1, with 13 bases identical to TRBD2. The CDR3 is made up of 15 amino acids. Germline V gene lookup returns CDR1 MNHEY and CDR2 SVGAGI. Trimming cost V 6 bases and J 9 bases; bases outside gene matches: 8. In DNA, the CDR3 is TGTGCCAGCAGAAGACTAGCGGGAGGTAGGGGTGAGCAGTTCTTC. Translating gives CASRRLAGGRGEQFF.

The chain has TRBV28 and TRBJ2-1; 10 bases line up with TRBD2. This CDR3 is built from 15 residues. J was trimmed by 10 bases and V by 1 base; bases with no gene match: 7. Germline V CDR1 and CDR2: MDHEN, SYDVKM. CDR3 bases: TGTGCCAGCAGTTTATCTCCTAGCGGGAGTCAGGAGCAGTTCTTC. It yields the protein CASSLSPSGSQEQFF.

The rearrangement joins TRBV7-2 to TRBJ2-1, with D perhaps TRBD2 (7 bases). The CDR3 is made up of 14 amino acids. Germline V CDR1 and CDR2: SGHTA, FQGNSA. Trimming pared 3 bases from V and 8 bases from J, leaving 14 bases between. CDR3: CASSFGGRSDEQFF. The CDR3 DNA reads as TGTGCCAGCAGCTTCGGGGGGCGCTCAGATGAGCAGTTCTTC.

This chain joins TRBV10-3 and TRBJ2-5; no clear D gene. Judging by the DNA end, TRBJ2-7 fits better; the J call may be wrong. The CDR3 has 16 residues. Germline V gene sequence: CDR1 ENHRY, CDR2 SYGVKD. The CDR3 reads CAISESGLNSTYEQYF. The CDR3 region has the DNA TGTGCCATCAGTGAGTCGGGTCTCAATAGCACTTACGAGCAGTACTTC.

This chain uses TRBV30 with TRBJ2-7; D possibly corresponds to TRBD2 (5 bases). Germline V gene lookup returns CDR1 GTSNPN and CDR2 SVGIG (reference sequence). Trimming cost V 0 bases and J 6 bases, with 15 bases left between them. The CDR3 is 14 amino acids. Here the CDR3 reads CAWSVSQVRGEQYF. The CDR3 coding sequence is TGTGCCTGGAGTGTATCTCAGGTCCGGGGCGAGCAGTACTTC.

The chain is built from TRBV6-1 and TRBJ1-2, with 8 nucleotides matching TRBD1. The J segment lost 5 bases and the V segment lost 6 bases, leaving 11 bases of the junction unmatched. Germline assignment: CDR1 MNHNS and CDR2 SASEGT. The CDR3 runs 15 residues. The DNA for the CDR3 is TGTGCCAGCAGATCCGGGCAGGGGGCTTGGTATGGCTACACCTTC. It encodes CASRSGQGAWYGYTF.

DNA of the CDR3: TGTGCCAGCTCACCAGGACAGGGGGGGGTAAACACTGAAGCTTTCTTT. Translating it yields CASSPGQGGVNTEAFF. J is TRBJ1-1 and V is TRBV18, with 10 nucleotides matching TRBD1. The CDR3 is 16 residues long. Germline V gene lookup returns CDR1 KGHSH and CDR2 LQKENI. V was pared by 2 bases and J by 2 bases, with 5 bases of the junction left unmatched.

For the CDR3, the DNA is TGTGCCAGCAGCTTGGGTGCGGACGGGGGCAAAAACATTCAGTACTTC. Translation gives CASSLGADGGKNIQYF. The genes are TRBV5-6 and TRBJ2-4; possible D gene TRBD2, 6 bases. V was trimmed by 0 bases and J by 3 bases, leaving 13 bases between them. Germline V gene lookup returns CDR1 SGHDT and CDR2 YYEEEE. The CDR3 has 16 amino acids.